The 26 T cell receptor beta chains listed next were all sequenced from one sample in a study of control samples from healthy donors and cancer patients. Measured with immunoSEQ multiplex PCR; TCRdb has only the in-frame clones, and not every one. The table includes approximately 180,000 clones, 94% detected once. The sequenced material came from blood. The receptors shown here come from a woman aged 18-35 years in good health.

The chain is built from TRBV10-1 and TRBJ2-2; D not resolved. Germline V gene lookup returns CDR1 WNHNN and CDR2 SYGVQD (reference sequence). This CDR3 region has 14 residues. Trimming took off 3 bases at V and 3 bases at J, with 8 bases between the two ends. For the CDR3, the DNA is TGCGCCAGCAGTGACCGACTCCACACCGGGGAGCTGTTTTTT. It specifies CASSDRLHTGELFF.

The chain recombines TRBV6-2 or TRBV6-3 with TRBJ2-7; 14 bases fit TRBD2. The CDR3 is made up of 17 amino acids. Trimming at V came to 6 bases and at J to 2 bases, leaving 9 bases not matched to a gene. Germline V gene sequence: CDR1 MNHEY, CDR2 SVGEGT. The CDR3, as DNA: TGTGCCAGCAGCCGCGGACTAGCGGGAGGTACCGCCTACGAGCAGTACTTC. It is translated as CASSRGLAGGTAYEQYF.

J is TRBJ2-3 and V is TRBV14; D remains ambiguous. Trimming removed 4 bases from V and 1 base from J, with 12 bases in between. The CDR3 covers 15 residues. Germline CDR1 reads SGHDN; CDR2 reads FVKESK. The CDR3 loop reads CASSPWASRTDTQYF. CDR3 coding DNA: TGTGCCAGCAGCCCGTGGGCTTCACGCACAGATACGCAGTATTTT.

The chain joins TRBV21-1 to TRBJ1-3; whether TRBD1, the table's D call, matches the DNA was not checked. TRBV21-1 is deemed a pseudogene. The CDR3 sequence is 18 residues long. CDR3 residues: CASSKAEGQGFFGNTIYF. In DNA form, the CDR3 reads TGTGCCAGCAGCAAAGCGGAAGGACAGGGGTTCTTTGGAAACACCATATATTTT.

This clone occurred a few times. This sequence joins TRBV19 and TRBJ1-2; D perhaps matches TRBD1 (6 bases). The germline gives CDR1 LNHDA, CDR2 SQIVND (reference sequence). This CDR3 contains 13 residues. Trimming took 10 bases from V and 7 from J, leaving 19 bases between them. The CDR3 sequence is CATSGGGRGGYTF. The CDR3 nucleotides are TGTGCCACCTCCGGGGGGGGCCGGGGTGGCTACACCTTC.

V usage is TRBV9 and J usage is TRBJ1-4; 11 nucleotides line up with TRBD1. CDR1 and CDR2 from the germline V gene are SGDLS and YYNGEE. The CDR3 length is 15 residues. V lost 1 base to trimming and J lost 7 bases; unmatched junction nucleotides: 3. The CDR3 loop is CASSVSGTGGEKLFF. CDR3 coding DNA: TGTGCCAGCAGCGTAAGTGGGACAGGGGGTGAAAAACTGTTTTTT.

The rearrangement links TRBV13 to TRBJ1-1, with TRBD1 identical over 11 bases. The V gene end was trimmed by 4 bases and the J gene end by 0 bases; junction bases not matched to a gene: 4. Per germline, CDR1 PRHDT and CDR2 FYEKMQ (reference sequence). The CDR3 is 16 amino acids. CDR3 sequence reads: CASSSGTGGLNTEAFF. The CDR3 coding sequence is TGTGCCAGCAGCTCCGGGACAGGGGGTTTGAACACTGAAGCTTTCTTT. Combining the CDR3 with reference TRBV13 and TRBJ1-1 gives the whole variable domain AAGVIQSPRHLIKEKRETATLKCYPIPRHDTVYWYQQGPGQDPQFLISFYEKMQSDKGSIPDRFSAQQFSDYHSELNMSSLELGDSALYFCASSSGTGGLNTEAFFGQGTRLTVV.

The chain links TRBV6-1 to TRBJ2-3; a possible D gene is TRBD1 (6 bases). V was shortened by 4 bases and J by 4 bases, with 21 bases between the two germline ends. The CDR3 is made up of 17 amino acids. Germline V lookup: CDR1 MNHNS, CDR2 SASEGT. The CDR3 loop reads CASSAPQQGSYADTQYF. The CDR3 nucleotides read TGTGCCAGCAGTGCCCCCCAACAGGGCTCGTACGCAGATACGCAGTATTTT.

This CDR3 is CASSESGQIGGYTF. CDR3 DNA sequence: TGTGCCAGCAGCGAAAGCGGGCAGATCGGTGGCTACACCTTC. This chain links TRBV7-2 with TRBJ1-2; no definite D call. Looked up from germline, CDR1 is SGHTA and CDR2 is FQGNSA. The CDR3 totals 14 residues. Trimming removed 5 bases at V and 7 bases at J, with 17 bases between.

The chain joins TRBV19 to TRBJ2-7; D remains ambiguous. V lost 5 bases and J lost 3, with 14 bases in between. The CDR3 is made up of 14 amino acids. The V gene's germline CDR1 is LNHDA and CDR2 SQIVND (reference sequence). DNA of the CDR3: TGTGCCAGTAGTCCCCGGGCAGGTGGCTACGAGCAGTACTTC. It codes for CASSPRAGGYEQYF.

V is TRBV9 and J is TRBJ1-1; D is undetermined. CDR3 length: 13 residues. From germline, CDR1 is SGDLS and CDR2 YYNGEE. Trimming cost V 0 bases and J 1 base, with 4 bases left between them. The CDR3 is CASSVGANTEAFF. The CDR3 region has the DNA TGTGCCAGCAGCGTAGGGGCGAACACTGAAGCTTTCTTT.

In this sample, this clone turned up once. V and J are TRBV11-3 and TRBJ1-1; maybe TRBD1 (6 bases). The CDR3 extends over 18 amino acids. The germline CDR1 and CDR2 sequences are SGHNT and YENEEA. The V end was cut by 7 bases, the J end by 2 bases, with 26 bases between. The CDR3 loop is CASNPLRRTETTNTEAFF. CDR3 nucleotides: TGTGCCAGCAACCCGTTGAGGAGGACAGAAACGACTAACACTGAAGCTTTCTTT.

This chain uses TRBV4-3 with TRBJ1-1; the D gene is possibly TRBD1 (5 bases). The CDR3 has 17 amino acids. The ends were cut back, 0 bases at V and 8 bases at J, with 22 bases in the middle. CDR1 is LGHNA, CDR2 YSLEER, per germline. CDR3 nucleotide sequence: TGCGCCAGCAGCCAAGATCGCTGGAGGGACGACCCGAGCGAAGCTTTCTTT. This encodes CASSQDRWRDDPSEAFF.

A remark on this clone: One junction end disagrees with the germline gene, perhaps due to a read error. The V call is TRBV7-7, the J call TRBJ2-5, with D possibly TRBD2 on 6 matching bases. Germline CDR1 and CDR2: SSHAT and FNYEAQ (reference sequence). The CDR3 length is 14 residues. CDR3 protein: CASSITGLQETQYF. The CDR3 DNA follows: TGTGCTAGCAGCATCACAGGACTACAAGAGACCCAGTACTTC.

There are a few counts of this clone. CDR3 bases: TGTGCCACCAAAGACAGTAGGTTTCCCCCATATGGCTACACCTTC. Its translation is CATKDSRFPPYGYTF. The J gene is TRBJ1-2, the V gene TRBV15, with TRBD1 as a possible D gene (5 bases). This CDR3 is 15 amino acids long. Germline V gene data show CDR1 as LNHNV and CDR2 as YYDKDF (reference sequence). Trimming cost V 7 bases and J 5 bases, with 20 bases left between them. Full variable domain (missing parts from reference TRBV15 and TRBJ1-2): DAMVIQNPRYQVTQFGKPVTLSCSQTLNHNVMYWYQQKSSQAPKLLFHYYDKDFNNEADTPDNFQSRRPNTSFCFLDIRSPGLGDTAMYLCATKDSRFPPYGYTFGSGTRLTVV.

The table lists this clone with many counts. The chain has TRBV12-3 or TRBV12-4 and TRBJ2-1; D may be TRBD1 (6 bases). V lost 5 bases and J lost 8, with 13 bases in between. This CDR3 contains 13 residues. The DNA for the CDR3 is TGTGCCAGCAGTCCCACAGGGCTCGATGAGCAGTTCTTC. Translated: CASSPTGLDEQFF.

The chain links TRBV9 to TRBJ2-7; D uncertain. V gave up 6 bases and J gave up 11 bases, with 21 bases separating them. The CDR3 sequence is 13 residues long. Germline V gene sequence: CDR1 SGDLS, CDR2 YYNGEE. This chain's CDR3 is CASTPGPSTKKYF. The CDR3 DNA is TGTGCCAGCACCCCAGGCCCGTCTACGAAGAAGTACTTC.

The chain has TRBV5-4 and TRBJ1-1; no reliable D call. Germline V gene data show CDR1 as SGHNT and CDR2 as YYREEE (reference sequence). V dropped 4 bases and J dropped 3 bases, with 19 bases sitting between them. The CDR3 has 16 residues. The DNA of the CDR3 is TGTGCCAGCAGCCAACTTCCGACCCAAAGAGACACTGAAGCTTTCTTT. It encodes CASSQLPTQRDTEAFF.

The chain joins TRBV10-1 to TRBJ2-1, with 9 bases fitting TRBD2. V lost 0 bases to trimming and J lost 3 bases; unmatched junction nucleotides: 3. This CDR3 comprises 16 residues. Germline CDR1 and CDR2: WNHNN and SYGVQD (reference sequence). This CDR3 reads CASSESWRGGYNEQFF. The CDR3 coding sequence is TGCGCCAGCAGTGAGTCATGGCGGGGGGGCTACAATGAGCAGTTCTTC.

J is TRBJ2-7 and V is TRBV28; 9 positions agree with TRBD1. V dropped 2 bases and J dropped 2; count of bases not matched to a gene: 1. The CDR3 has 14 residues. Per the germline V gene, CDR1 is MDHEN and CDR2 is SYDVKM. This chain's CDR3 is CASSLRQGAYEQYF. The CDR3 region has the DNA TGTGCCAGCAGTTTAAGACAGGGGGCCTACGAGCAGTACTTC. The full variable domain, in which reference TRBV28 and TRBJ2-7 provide the parts outside the CDR3, is DVKVTQSSRYLVKRTGEKVFLECVQDMDHENMFWYRQDPGLGLRLIYFSYDVKMKEKGDIPEGYSVSREKKERFSLILESASTNQTSMYLCASSLRQGAYEQYFGPGTRLTVT.

This rearrangement joins TRBV6-2 or TRBV6-3 to TRBJ2-3; no definite D call. V gave up 3 bases and J gave up 5 bases, with 6 bases separating them. Germline CDR1 MNHEY, CDR2 SVGEGT. The CDR3 is 12 amino acids. The CDR3 protein is CASSYRGDTQYF. CDR3 DNA sequence: TGTGCCAGCAGTTATCGCGGAGATACGCAGTATTTT.

The table lists this clone with a count of one. This chain connects TRBV5-5 to TRBJ2-4, with D possibly being TRBD1 (5 bases). CDR1 and CDR2 (germline): SGHKS, YYEKEE (reference sequence). The CDR3 is 14 residues long. Trimming left V 2 bases short and J 7 bases short, with 13 bases between. CDR3 DNA: TGTGCCAGCAGCTTCGACAGCGTTGGGAACATTCAGTACTTC. Amino acids: CASSFDSVGNIQYF.

The chain carries TRBV7-9 and TRBJ2-7; 11 positions agree with TRBD1. This CDR3 contains 15 residues. The junction had 8 bases not matched to a gene; V was cut back by 5 bases and J by 5 bases. Germline V gene data show CDR1 as SEHNR and CDR2 as FQNEAQ (reference sequence). This chain's CDR3 is CASSLGQGVVDEQYF. Here the CDR3 DNA reads TGTGCCAGCAGCCTGGGACAGGGGGTGGTCGACGAGCAGTACTTC.

J is TRBJ1-1 and V is TRBV18; 8 bases align to TRBD1. The CDR3 is 15 residues long. V was clipped by 5 bases and J by 2 bases; unmatched bases: 7. Per germline, CDR1 KGHSH and CDR2 LQKENI. The CDR3 sequence is CASSFDRGGNTEAFF. For the CDR3, the DNA is TGTGCCAGCTCATTCGACAGGGGCGGAAACACTGAAGCTTTCTTT.

A word on this clone: In the same sample, other DNA sequences code for this CDR3. This rearrangement joins TRBV7-2 to TRBJ1-3; no reliable D call. V was trimmed by 0 bases and J by 0 bases, leaving 6 bases between them. There are 15 residues in the CDR3. Germline V gene lookup returns CDR1 SGHTA and CDR2 FQGNSA. The CDR3 here is CASSLARSSGNTIYF. For the CDR3, the DNA is TGTGCCAGCAGCTTAGCACGGAGCTCTGGAAACACCATATATTTT.

This clone was detected once. The chain is built from TRBV7-2 and TRBJ2-7, with D perhaps matching TRBD1 (6 bases). Germline loops: CDR1 SGHTA, CDR2 FQGNSA. V lost 4 bases to trimming and J lost 6 bases, with 13 bases between them. This CDR3 has 13 residues. The CDR3, as DNA: TGTGCCAGCAGCTCCGGGACAACCACCGAGCAGTACTTC. Amino acid sequence: CASSSGTTTEQYF.